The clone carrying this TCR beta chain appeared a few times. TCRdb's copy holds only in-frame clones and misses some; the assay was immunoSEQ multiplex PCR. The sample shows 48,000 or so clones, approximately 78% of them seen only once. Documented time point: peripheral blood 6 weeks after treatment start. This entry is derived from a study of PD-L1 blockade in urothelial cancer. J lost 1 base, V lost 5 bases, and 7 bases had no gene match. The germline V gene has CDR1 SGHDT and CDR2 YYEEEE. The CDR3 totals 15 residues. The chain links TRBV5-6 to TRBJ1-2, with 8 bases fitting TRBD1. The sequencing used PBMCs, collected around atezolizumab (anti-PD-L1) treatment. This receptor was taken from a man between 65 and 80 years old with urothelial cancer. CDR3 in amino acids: CASSRGTGLNYGYTF. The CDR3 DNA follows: TGTGCCAGCAGTCGCGGGACAGGCCTTAACTATGGCTACACCTTC.